These 17 T cell receptor beta chains were sequenced from one sample in a study of T cell responses to AZD1222 COVID-19 vaccine. The method was immunoSEQ multiplex PCR; TCRdb's version includes in-frame clones alone and lacks a portion of them. The sample has fewer than 200,000 clones, 85% to 95% seen once. This specimen was peripheral blood, taken on day 0 of AZD1222 vaccination. All receptors come from an adult in good health.

DNA for the CDR3: TGTGCCAGCAGCTTGGTTACAGAGGGCTCCTATGGCTACACCTTC. This codes for CASSLVTEGSYGYTF. The J gene is TRBJ1-2, the V gene TRBV5-6; D not certain. Germline V CDR1 and CDR2: SGHDT, YYEEEE. V lost 0 bases to trimming and J lost 4 bases, with 13 bases between them. CDR3 length: 15 amino acids.

The chain couples TRBV7-9 to TRBJ1-1; D is perhaps TRBD1 (5 bases). Germline loops: CDR1 SEHNR, CDR2 FQNEAQ (reference sequence). V gave up 5 bases and J gave up 4 bases, with 17 bases separating them. There are 15 residues in the CDR3. The CDR3 sequence is CASSLGTGSVTEAFF. The CDR3 region has the DNA TGTGCCAGCAGCCTAGGGACGGGTTCGGTCACTGAAGCTTTCTTT.

V usage is TRBV5-4 and J usage is TRBJ2-1; D might be TRBD2 (5 bases). The CDR3 contains 13 residues. V was shortened by 6 bases and J by 8 bases, with 15 bases between the two germline ends. Germline CDR1 is SGHNT and CDR2 is YYREEE (reference sequence). The CDR3 protein is CASKRAERDEQFF. The CDR3 nucleotides read TGTGCCAGCAAGAGGGCGGAAAGGGATGAGCAGTTCTTC.

The chain joins TRBV7-9 to TRBJ2-1; the D is unclear. The germline CDR1 and CDR2 sequences are SEHNR and FQNEAQ (reference sequence). Trimming removed 3 bases at V and 10 bases at J, with 4 bases between. The length of the CDR3 is 10 residues. The CDR3 DNA follows: TGTGCCAGCAGCTTGCACGAGCAGTTCTTC. Translating it yields CASSLHEQFF.

The rearrangement links TRBV19 to TRBJ2-5; the match to TRBD2 covers 16 bases. J lost 2 bases, V lost 7 bases, and 10 bases had no gene match. The germline CDR1 and CDR2 sequences are LNHDA and SQIVND (reference sequence). There are 18 residues in the CDR3. The CDR3 DNA sequence: TGTGCCAGTACCTTGGGACTAGCGGGGGGGTCAAGACAAGAGACCCAGTACTTC. It encodes CASTLGLAGGSRQETQYF.

This rearrangement joins TRBV5-1 to TRBJ1-6, with D unclear. The CDR3 runs 15 residues. Between the trimmed V and J ends, which lost 5 bases and 9 bases, there was a span of 18 bases. Germline V CDR1 and CDR2: SGHRS, YFSETQ. The CDR3 DNA sequence: TGCGCCAGCAGTATGGAATTAGATGGGGTTTCACCCCTCCACTTT. It codes for CASSMELDGVSPLHF.

The chain couples TRBV19 to TRBJ1-5; tentatively, D is TRBD1 (5 bases). The length of the CDR3 is 16 residues. Germline V gives CDR1 LNHDA, CDR2 SQIVND (reference sequence). Trimming pared 3 bases from V and 1 base from J, leaving 13 bases between. CDR3 protein: CASSIRRGGSNQPQHF. CDR3 in DNA: TGTGCCAGTAGTATCAGACGGGGCGGGAGCAATCAGCCCCAGCATTTT. Full variable domain (outside the CDR3, taken from reference TRBV19 and TRBJ1-5): DGGITQSPKYLFRKEGQNVTLSCEQNLNHDAMYWYRQDPGQGLRLIYYSQIVNDFQKGDIAEGYSVSREKKESFPLTVTSAQKNPTAFYLCASSIRRGGSNQPQHFGDGTRLSIL.

The genes are TRBV4-1 and TRBJ1-2; the D is unclear. The CDR3 is 15 amino acids. V lost 0 bases and J 3 bases, leaving 11 bases between the germline ends. Germline lookup yields CDR1 MGHRA and CDR2 YSYEKL. CDR3: CASSQDPRSHYGYTF. The CDR3 DNA sequence: TGCGCCAGCAGCCAAGACCCCAGGAGTCACTATGGCTACACCTTC.

DNA for the CDR3: TGTGCCAGCAGTCGACTCGGACAGCAGTATTTTCAATATGGCTACACCTTC. Residues: CASSRLGQQYFQYGYTF. This chain uses TRBV28 with TRBJ1-2; TRBD1 is a possible D gene (6 bases). CDR3 length: 17 residues. Trimming removed 5 bases from V and 5 bases from J, with 24 bases in between. The germline V gene has CDR1 MDHEN and CDR2 SYDVKM.

This chain uses TRBV7-2 with TRBJ1-5, with D unclear. Germline lookup yields CDR1 SGHTA and CDR2 FQGNSA. This CDR3 is built from 14 residues. V was shortened by 1 base and J by 0 bases, with 4 bases between the two germline ends. The CDR3 DNA reads TGTGCCAGCAGCTTAGACTATAGCAATCAGCCCCAGCATTTT. Translating gives CASSLDYSNQPQHF.

The rearrangement joins TRBV3-1 (or the pseudogene TRBV3-2) to TRBJ2-1; 11 nucleotides match TRBD2. This CDR3 contains 15 residues. Germline V gene lookup returns CDR1 LGHDT and CDR2 YNNKEL (reference sequence). Unmatched junction bases numbered 8, after V lost 5 bases and J lost 8 bases. CDR3 DNA: TGTGCCAGCAGCATACTAGCGGGAGAGATCGATGAGCAGTTCTTC. It codes for CASSILAGEIDEQFF.

The chain joins TRBV12-3 or TRBV12-4 to TRBJ1-2; D is uncertain. There are 13 residues in the CDR3. Trimming took 1 base from V and 6 from J, leaving 9 bases between them. The CDR3 sequence is CASSLGRSHGYTF. DNA of the CDR3: TGTGCCAGCAGTTTAGGGCGTAGTCATGGCTACACCTTC.

The V call is TRBV5-6, the J call TRBJ2-7; 7 nucleotides agree with TRBD1. The CDR3 extends over 13 amino acids. V dropped 4 bases and J dropped 2; count of bases not matched to a gene: 3. Germline assignment: CDR1 SGHDT and CDR2 YYEEEE. CDR3 region: CASSPGGPYEQYF. CDR3 nucleotide sequence: TGTGCCAGCAGCCCAGGGGGACCCTACGAGCAGTACTTC.

The V and J genes are TRBV6-6 and TRBJ2-1; weak D call: TRBD2 (5 bases). The CDR3 is 12 amino acids. The V gene lost 2 bases and the J gene lost 14 bases, with 13 bases spanning the gap. Germline V gene sequence: CDR1 MNHNY, CDR2 SVGAGI (reference sequence). CDR3 loop: CASSYGGYSKFF. Here the CDR3 DNA reads TGTGCCAGCAGTTACGGCGGGTACTCCAAGTTCTTC.

The chain recombines TRBV10-2 with TRBJ1-1; D unclear. This CDR3 has 13 residues. Looked up from germline, CDR1 is WSHSY and CDR2 is SAAADI. V lost 3 bases to trimming and J lost 1 base, with 6 bases between them. DNA of the CDR3: TGCGCCAGCAGTGAATACCGGAACACTGAAGCTTTCTTT. As protein: CASSEYRNTEAFF.

The rearrangement joins TRBV7-3 to TRBJ1-1; D is undetermined. This CDR3 region has 13 residues. V lost 4 bases and J 4 bases, leaving 10 bases between the germline ends. Germline lookup yields CDR1 SGHTA and CDR2 FQGTGA. CDR3: CASSSPGLTEAFF. Here the CDR3 DNA reads TGTGCCAGCAGCTCCCCCGGTCTCACTGAAGCTTTCTTT.

V gene TRBV10-3 combines with J gene TRBJ1-1; no clear D gene. V was clipped by 5 bases and J by 0 bases, with 7 bases between them. The CDR3 runs 13 residues. Germline CDR1 reads ENHRY; CDR2 reads SYGVKD. CDR3 protein: CAISRQMNTEAFF. CDR3 in DNA: TGTGCCATCAGTCGCCAAATGAACACTGAAGCTTTCTTT.